This T cell receptor beta chain came from a study of shared clonotypes between healthy human individuals. The CDR3 is 17 residues long. The V segment lost 4 bases and the J segment 6 bases; nucleotides outside the gene matches: 16. Germline CDR1 is SGHDT and CDR2 is YYEEEE. This clone appeared a single time. Measured with immunoSEQ multiplex PCR; TCRdb has only the in-frame clones, and not every one. The sample has over a million clones, around 74% seen once. This chain joins TRBV5-6 and TRBJ2-7; 10 nucleotides agree with TRBD2. The TCR comes from a man aged 18 to 30 in good health. What was sequenced was memory CD4+ T cells sorted from blood. Subset of the sample: CD45RA-negative fraction. The CDR3 bases are TGTGCCAGCAGCCAGACAGGGAGGGCAACTAGCGGGGTCGAGCAGTACTTC. This encodes CASSQTGRATSGVEQYF. Variable domain in full (rest from reference TRBV5-6 and TRBJ2-7): DAGVTQSPTHLIKTRGQQVTLRCSPKSGHDTVSWYQQALGQGPQFIFQYYEEEERQRGNFPDRFSGHQFPNYSSELNVNALLLGDSALYLCASSQTGRATSGVEQYFGPGTRLTVT.